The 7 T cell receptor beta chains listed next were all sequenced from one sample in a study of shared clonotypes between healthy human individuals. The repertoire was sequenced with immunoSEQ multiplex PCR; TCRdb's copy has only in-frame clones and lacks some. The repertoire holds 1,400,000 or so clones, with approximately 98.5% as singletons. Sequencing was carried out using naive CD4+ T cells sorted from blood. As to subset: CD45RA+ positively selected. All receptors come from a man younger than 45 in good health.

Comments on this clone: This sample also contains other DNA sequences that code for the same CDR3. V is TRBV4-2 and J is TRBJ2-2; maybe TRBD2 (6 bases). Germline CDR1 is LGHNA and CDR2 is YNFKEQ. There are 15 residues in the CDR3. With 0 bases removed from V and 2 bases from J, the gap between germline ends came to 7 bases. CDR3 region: CASSQEGLNTGELFF. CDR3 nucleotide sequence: TGTGCCAGCAGCCAAGAAGGACTAAACACCGGGGAGCTGTTTTTT.

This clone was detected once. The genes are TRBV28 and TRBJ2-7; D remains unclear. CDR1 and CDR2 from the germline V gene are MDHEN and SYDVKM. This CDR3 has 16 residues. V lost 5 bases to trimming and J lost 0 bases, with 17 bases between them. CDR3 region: CASSAIKVLSSYEQYF. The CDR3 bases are TGTGCCAGCAGTGCAATTAAAGTCCTGAGCTCCTACGAGCAGTACTTC.

The CDR3 region is CASSFSVPGELFF. Written as DNA, the CDR3 is TGTGCCAGCAGTTTTTCTGTACCCGGGGAGCTGTTTTTT. The chain links TRBV28 to TRBJ2-2; no firm D call. Trimming cost V 3 bases and J 6 bases, with 8 bases left between them. Germline CDR1 MDHEN, CDR2 SYDVKM. CDR3 length: 13 amino acids. Combining the CDR3 with reference TRBV28 and TRBJ2-2 gives the whole variable domain DVKVTQSSRYLVKRTGEKVFLECVQDMDHENMFWYRQDPGLGLRLIYFSYDVKMKEKGDIPEGYSVSREKKERFSLILESASTNQTSMYLCASSFSVPGELFFGEGSRLTVL.

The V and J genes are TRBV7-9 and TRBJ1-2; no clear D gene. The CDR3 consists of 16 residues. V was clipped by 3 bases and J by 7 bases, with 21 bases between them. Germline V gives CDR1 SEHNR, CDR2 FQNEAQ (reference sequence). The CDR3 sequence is CASSFNPGERGGGYTF. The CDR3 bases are TGTGCCAGCAGCTTTAACCCGGGCGAACGGGGAGGTGGCTACACCTTC.

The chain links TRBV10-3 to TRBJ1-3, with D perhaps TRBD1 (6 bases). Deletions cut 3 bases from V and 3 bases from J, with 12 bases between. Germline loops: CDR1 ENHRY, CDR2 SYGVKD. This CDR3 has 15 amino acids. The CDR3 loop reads CAISDLRGDGNTIYF. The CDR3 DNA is TGTGCCATCAGTGACCTCAGGGGTGATGGAAACACCATATATTTT.

The CDR3 nucleotides are TGTGCCAGCAGTCGTGGGGACGGGGGCAATACGCAGTATTTT. Translation: CASSRGDGGNTQYF. V gene TRBV28 combines with J gene TRBJ2-3; TRBD1 or TRBD2 may be the D gene (6 bases each). The CDR3 consists of 14 residues. Trimming shortened V by 5 bases and J by 7 bases, and 16 bases separated the two germline ends. Germline lookup yields CDR1 MDHEN and CDR2 SYDVKM.

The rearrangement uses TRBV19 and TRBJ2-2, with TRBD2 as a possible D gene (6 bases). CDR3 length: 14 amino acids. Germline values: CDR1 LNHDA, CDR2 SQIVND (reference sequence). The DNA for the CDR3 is TGTGCGTCCGGGGGATCTGTTAACACCGGGGAGCTGTTTTTT. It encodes CASGGSVNTGELFF.